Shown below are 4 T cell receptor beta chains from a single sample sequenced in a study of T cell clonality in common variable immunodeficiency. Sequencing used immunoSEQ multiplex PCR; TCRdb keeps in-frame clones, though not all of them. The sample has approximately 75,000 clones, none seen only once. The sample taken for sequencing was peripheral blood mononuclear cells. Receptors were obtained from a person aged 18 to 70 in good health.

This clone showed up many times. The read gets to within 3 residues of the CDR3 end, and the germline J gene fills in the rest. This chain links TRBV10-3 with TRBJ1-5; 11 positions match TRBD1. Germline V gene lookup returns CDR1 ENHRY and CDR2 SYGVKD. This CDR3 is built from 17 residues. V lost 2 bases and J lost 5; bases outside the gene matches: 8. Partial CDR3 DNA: TGTGCCATCAGTGAGAGGACAGGGGGCGCGTTTTATCAGCCC. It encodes CAISERTGGAFYQP. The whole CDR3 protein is CAISERTGGAFYQPQHF.

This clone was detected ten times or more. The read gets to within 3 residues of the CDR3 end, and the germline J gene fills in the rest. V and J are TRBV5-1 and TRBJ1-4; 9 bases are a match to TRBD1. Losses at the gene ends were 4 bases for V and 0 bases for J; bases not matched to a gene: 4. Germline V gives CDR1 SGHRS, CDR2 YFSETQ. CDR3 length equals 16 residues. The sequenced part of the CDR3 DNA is TGCGCCAGCAGCCCTGGACAGGGGACAACTAATGAAAAA. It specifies CASSPGQGTTNEK. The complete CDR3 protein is CASSPGQGTTNEKLFF.

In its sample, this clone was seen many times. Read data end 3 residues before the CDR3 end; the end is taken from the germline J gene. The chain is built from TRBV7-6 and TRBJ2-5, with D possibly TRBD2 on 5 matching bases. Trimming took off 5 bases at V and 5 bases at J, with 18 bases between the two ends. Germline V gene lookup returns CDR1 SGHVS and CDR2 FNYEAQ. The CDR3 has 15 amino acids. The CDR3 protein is CASSRLSDPGETQYF. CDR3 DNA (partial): TGTGCCAGCAGCCGTCTTTCAGACCCGGGGGAGACC.

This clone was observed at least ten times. The CDR3 is CASSLQGSYGYTF. The sequenced CDR3 bases are TGTGCCAGTAGTCTACAAGGGTCCTATGGC. The chain uses TRBV19 and TRBJ1-2; no reliable D call. The CDR3 is cut off 3 residues early in the read; its end comes from the germline J gene. Trimming cost V 5 bases and J 4 bases, with 11 bases left between them. Germline V gene data show CDR1 as LNHDA and CDR2 as SQIVND (reference sequence). This CDR3 comprises 13 residues.